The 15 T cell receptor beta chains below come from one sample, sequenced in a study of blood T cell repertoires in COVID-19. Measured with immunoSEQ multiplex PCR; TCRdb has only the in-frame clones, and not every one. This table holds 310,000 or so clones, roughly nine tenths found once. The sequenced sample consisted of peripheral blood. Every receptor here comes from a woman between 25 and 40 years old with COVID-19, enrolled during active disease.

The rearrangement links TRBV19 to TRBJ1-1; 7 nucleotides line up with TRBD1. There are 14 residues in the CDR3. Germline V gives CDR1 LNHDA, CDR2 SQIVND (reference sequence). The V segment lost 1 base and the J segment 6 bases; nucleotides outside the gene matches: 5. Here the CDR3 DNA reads TGTGCCAGTAGTATAGGACAGGGTATCTCTGAAGCTTTCTTT. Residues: CASSIGQGISEAFF.

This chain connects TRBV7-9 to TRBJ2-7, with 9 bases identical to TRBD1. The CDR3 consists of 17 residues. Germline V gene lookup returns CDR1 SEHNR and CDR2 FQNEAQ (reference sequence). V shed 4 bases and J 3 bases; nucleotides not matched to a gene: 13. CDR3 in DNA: TGTGCCAGCAGCTCATCCCAAACCGGGACAGGGATCTACGAGCAGTACTTC. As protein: CASSSSQTGTGIYEQYF.

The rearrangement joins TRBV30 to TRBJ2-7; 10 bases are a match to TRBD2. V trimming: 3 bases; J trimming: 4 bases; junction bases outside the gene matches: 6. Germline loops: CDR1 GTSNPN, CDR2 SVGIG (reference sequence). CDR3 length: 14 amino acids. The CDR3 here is CAWSPGLATYEQYF. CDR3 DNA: TGTGCCTGGAGCCCGGGACTAGCGACTTACGAGCAGTACTTC.

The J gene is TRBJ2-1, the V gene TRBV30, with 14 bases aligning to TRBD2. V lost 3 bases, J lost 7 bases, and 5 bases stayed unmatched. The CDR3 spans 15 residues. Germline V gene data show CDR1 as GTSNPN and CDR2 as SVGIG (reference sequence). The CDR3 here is CAWRGLAGEKNEQFF. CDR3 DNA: TGTGCCTGGAGGGGACTAGCGGGAGAAAAGAATGAGCAGTTCTTC. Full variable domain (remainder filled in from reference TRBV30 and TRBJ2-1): SQTIHQWPATLVQPVGSPLSLECTVEGTSNPNLYWYRQAAGRGLQLLFYSVGIGQISSEVPQNLSASRPQDRQFILSSKKLLLSDSGFYLCAWRGLAGEKNEQFFGPGTRLTVL.

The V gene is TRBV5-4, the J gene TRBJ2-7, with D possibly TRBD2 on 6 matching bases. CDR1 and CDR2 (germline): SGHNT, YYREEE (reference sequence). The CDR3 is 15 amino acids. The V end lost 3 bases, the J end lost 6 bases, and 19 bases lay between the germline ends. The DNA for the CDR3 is TGTGCCAGCAGCTCCGATAGCGGAAGAGCGCTCGAGCAGTACTTC. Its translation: CASSSDSGRALEQYF.

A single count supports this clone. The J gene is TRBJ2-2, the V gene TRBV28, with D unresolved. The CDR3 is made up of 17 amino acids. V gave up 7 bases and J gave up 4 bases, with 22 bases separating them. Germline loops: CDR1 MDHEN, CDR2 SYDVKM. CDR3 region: CASKRPLGQQPTGELFF. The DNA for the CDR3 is TGTGCCAGCAAACGCCCCCTCGGCCAACAGCCCACCGGGGAGCTGTTTTTT.

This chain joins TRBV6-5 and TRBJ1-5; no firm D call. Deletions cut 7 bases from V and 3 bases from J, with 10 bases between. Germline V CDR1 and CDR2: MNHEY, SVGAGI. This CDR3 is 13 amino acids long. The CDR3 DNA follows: TGTGCCAGCATCGAACAGATCAATCAGCCCCAGCATTTT. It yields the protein CASIEQINQPQHF.

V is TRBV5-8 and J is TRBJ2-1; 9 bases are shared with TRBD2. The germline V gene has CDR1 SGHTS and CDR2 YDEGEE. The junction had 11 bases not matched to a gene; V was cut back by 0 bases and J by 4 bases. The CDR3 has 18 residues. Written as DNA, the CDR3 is TGTGCCAGCAGCTTGGCCCCCCTGGCGGGAGGGATTTACAATGAGCAGTTCTTC. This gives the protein CASSLAPLAGGIYNEQFF.

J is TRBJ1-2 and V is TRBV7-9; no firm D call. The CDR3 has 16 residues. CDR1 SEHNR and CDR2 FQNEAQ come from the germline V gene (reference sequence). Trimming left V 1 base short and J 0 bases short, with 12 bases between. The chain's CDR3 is CASSLGVGVSNYGYTF. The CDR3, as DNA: TGTGCCAGCAGCTTAGGCGTCGGGGTATCTAACTATGGCTACACCTTC. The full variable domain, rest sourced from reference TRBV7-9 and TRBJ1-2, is DTGVSQNPRHKITKRGQNVTFRCDPISEHNRLYWYRQTLGQGPEFLTYFQNEAQLEKSRLLSDRFSAERPKGSFSTLEIQRTEQGDSAMYLCASSLGVGVSNYGYTFGSGTRLTVV.

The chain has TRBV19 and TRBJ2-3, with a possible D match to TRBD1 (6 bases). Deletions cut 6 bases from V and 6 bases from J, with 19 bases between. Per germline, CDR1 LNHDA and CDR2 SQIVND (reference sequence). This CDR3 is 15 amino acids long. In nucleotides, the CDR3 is TGTGCCAGTAGGCGCCGGGACGAAAGGGGGGATACGCAGTATTTT. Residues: CASRRRDERGDTQYF.

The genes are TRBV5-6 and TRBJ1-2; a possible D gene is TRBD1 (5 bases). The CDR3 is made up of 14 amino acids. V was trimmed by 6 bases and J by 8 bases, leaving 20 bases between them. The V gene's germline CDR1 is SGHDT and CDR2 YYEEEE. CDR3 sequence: CASTTQFGAGGYTF. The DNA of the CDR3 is TGTGCCAGCACCACCCAATTTGGGGCAGGCGGCTACACCTTC.

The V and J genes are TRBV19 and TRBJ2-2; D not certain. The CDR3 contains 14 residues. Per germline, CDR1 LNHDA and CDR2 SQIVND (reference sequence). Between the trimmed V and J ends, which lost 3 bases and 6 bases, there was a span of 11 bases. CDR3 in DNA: TGTGCCAGTAGTATCTCGCTAGATTCCGGGGAGCTGTTTTTT. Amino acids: CASSISLDSGELFF.

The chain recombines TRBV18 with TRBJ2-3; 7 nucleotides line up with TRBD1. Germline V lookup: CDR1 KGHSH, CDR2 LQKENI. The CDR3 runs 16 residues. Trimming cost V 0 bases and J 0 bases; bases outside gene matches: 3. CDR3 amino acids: CASSPPGTESTDTQYF. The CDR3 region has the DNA TGTGCCAGCTCACCACCGGGGACAGAGAGCACAGATACGCAGTATTTT.

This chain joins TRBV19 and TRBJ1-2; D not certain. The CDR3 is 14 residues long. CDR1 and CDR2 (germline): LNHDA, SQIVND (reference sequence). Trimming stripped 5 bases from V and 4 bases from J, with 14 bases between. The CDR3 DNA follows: TGTGCCAGTAGTCCGCAAGCACAGATCTATGGCTACACCTTC. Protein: CASSPQAQIYGYTF.

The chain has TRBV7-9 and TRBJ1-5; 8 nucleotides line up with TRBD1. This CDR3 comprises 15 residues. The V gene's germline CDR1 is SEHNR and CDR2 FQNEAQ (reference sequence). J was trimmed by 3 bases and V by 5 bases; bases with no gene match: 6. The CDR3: CASSGGQGHNQPQHF. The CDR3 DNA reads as TGTGCCAGCAGCGGCGGACAGGGACACAATCAGCCCCAGCATTTT. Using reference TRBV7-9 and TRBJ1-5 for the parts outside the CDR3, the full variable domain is DTGVSQNPRHKITKRGQNVTFRCDPISEHNRLYWYRQTLGQGPEFLTYFQNEAQLEKSRLLSDRFSAERPKGSFSTLEIQRTEQGDSAMYLCASSGGQGHNQPQHFGDGTRLSIL.